The 30 T cell receptor beta chains reported below all come from one sample, sequenced in a study of early T cells in non-severe SARS-CoV-2 infection. One entry per CDR3 protein results from TCRdb running MiXCR on the 5' RACE reads. The sample lists under 140,000 distinct CDR3 sequences, around 12% occurring once. The sample in question was whole blood, obtained at baseline. The receptors were gathered from an adult who was a healthcare worker with PCR-confirmed SARS-CoV-2 infection or an uninfected control (not recorded which).

The chain has TRBV11-2 and TRBJ2-1; 8 positions match TRBD2. J was trimmed by 6 bases and V by 0 bases; bases with no gene match: 4. In germline, CDR1 is SGHAT, CDR2 FQNNGV. The CDR3 totals 15 residues. The CDR3 region is CASSLDGGGLNEQFF. Here the CDR3 DNA reads TGTGCCAGCAGCTTAGATGGCGGGGGGCTCAATGAGCAGTTCTTC.

This clonotype appeared a few times. In nucleotides, the CDR3 is TGTGCCAGCAGCGGCGCGGGACTAGCGGGGGCCTATGAGCAGTTCTTC. Protein product: CASSGAGLAGAYEQFF. The V call is TRBV11-3, the J call TRBJ2-1; 14 positions match TRBD2. The CDR3 is 16 amino acids. V was clipped by 5 bases and J by 8 bases; unmatched bases: 8. The V gene's germline CDR1 is SGHNT and CDR2 YENEEA.

The chain carries TRBV28 and TRBJ2-1; D is unresolved. There are 14 residues in the CDR3. Trimming stripped 6 bases from V and 8 bases from J, with 17 bases between. CDR1 MDHEN and CDR2 SYDVKM come from the germline V gene. The CDR3 spells CASSWGPATDEQFF. DNA for the CDR3: TGTGCCAGCAGCTGGGGTCCCGCAACGGATGAGCAGTTCTTC.

This clonotype was recorded a few times. This chain joins TRBV7-2 and TRBJ2-6; 9 positions match TRBD1. This CDR3 has 17 amino acids. Germline lookup yields CDR1 SGHTA and CDR2 FQGNSA. V gave up 4 bases and J gave up 4 bases; unmatched junction bases: 8. DNA of the CDR3: TGTGCCAGCAGCTCCGGGACAGGGAAGGCGGGGGCCAACGTCCTGACTTTC. It translates to CASSSGTGKAGANVLTF.

The chain combines TRBV2 with TRBJ1-5; possibly TRBD1 for D (5 bases). Germline CDR1 SNHLY, CDR2 FYNNEI. The CDR3 contains 14 residues. V dropped 4 bases and J dropped 3 bases, with 10 bases sitting between them. The CDR3 reads CASSGVRVNQPQHF. The CDR3, as DNA: TGTGCCAGCAGTGGGGTCAGGGTCAATCAGCCCCAGCATTTT. The full variable domain, rest sourced from reference TRBV2 and TRBJ1-5, is EPEVTQTPSHQVTQMGQEVILRCVPISNHLYFYWYRQILGQKVEFLVSFYNNEISEKSEIFDDQFSVERPDGSNFTLKIRSTKLEDSAMYFCASSGVRVNQPQHFGDGTRLSIL.

At least ten counts were recorded for this clonotype. The V call is TRBV30, the J call TRBJ2-7; the D gene could be TRBD1 or TRBD2 (5 bases each). Trimming took 0 bases from V and 6 from J, leaving 12 bases between them. CDR1 is GTSNPN and CDR2 is SVGIG in the germline V gene (reference sequence). The CDR3 totals 13 residues. The CDR3 region is CAWSVMGESEQYF. For the CDR3, the DNA is TGTGCCTGGAGTGTAATGGGGGAGAGCGAGCAGTACTTC.

There are a few counts of this clonotype. The chain is built from TRBV7-8 and TRBJ1-6; TRBD1 matches 8 bases. The CDR3 loop spans 11 amino acids. Trimming cost V 3 bases and J 15 bases; bases outside gene matches: 1. Germline V gives CDR1 SGHVS, CDR2 FQNEAQ. The CDR3 protein is CASSFGQGLHF. CDR3 DNA: TGTGCCAGCAGCTTCGGACAGGGCCTCCACTTT.

The chain recombines TRBV5-1 with TRBJ2-7, with 7 nucleotides matching TRBD2. The germline CDR1 and CDR2 sequences are SGHRS and YFSETQ. The CDR3 contains 15 residues. Unmatched junction bases numbered 9, after V lost 4 bases and J lost 2 bases. CDR3 DNA: TGCGCCAGCAGCCCAATAGCGGGTCCGCCCTACGAGCAGTACTTC. Translation: CASSPIAGPPYEQYF. The full variable domain, its missing parts supplied by reference TRBV5-1 and TRBJ2-7, is KAGVTQTPRYLIKTRGQQVTLSCSPISGHRSVSWYQQTPGQGLQFLFEYFSETQRNKGNFPGRFSGRQFSNSRSEMNVSTLELGDSALYLCASSPIAGPPYEQYFGPGTRLTVT.

This clonotype has a handful of counts. The V gene is TRBV12-3 or TRBV12-4, the J gene TRBJ1-1, with D unclear. The CDR3 length is 14 residues. Deletions cut 6 bases from V and 8 bases from J, with 19 bases between. The CDR3 DNA is TGTGCCAGCAGCCTCATCGGGGAGGGTTGGGAAGCTTTCTTT. Protein product: CASSLIGEGWEAFF.

This clonotype was seen a handful of times. The CDR3 sequence: CAWSELAGSNEQFF. In DNA form, the CDR3 reads TGTGCCTGGAGTGAATTAGCGGGATCGAATGAGCAGTTCTTC. The chain recombines TRBV30 with TRBJ2-1; 8 bases match TRBD2. V trimming: 1 base; J trimming: 7 bases; junction bases outside the gene matches: 6. The CDR3 is 14 residues long. Per the germline V gene, CDR1 is GTSNPN and CDR2 is SVGIG (reference sequence).

The DNA of the CDR3 is TGCAGCGTTGAAGATCGGGACGGTATATATGGCTACACCTTC. The encoded protein is CSVEDRDGIYGYTF. This chain uses TRBV29-1 with TRBJ1-2; tentative D call: TRBD1 (5 bases). CDR1 SQVTM and CDR2 ANQGSEA come from the germline V gene. The germline V and J ends were trimmed by 0 bases and 5 bases, with 13 bases remaining between them. This CDR3 is built from 14 residues.

The rearrangement links TRBV7-9 to TRBJ2-7, with D uncertain. Germline V gene sequence: CDR1 SEHNR, CDR2 FQNEAQ (reference sequence). The CDR3 totals 15 residues. V was shortened by 3 bases and J by 2 bases, with 14 bases between the two germline ends. CDR3 region: CASSLHHDLTYEQYF. As DNA, the CDR3 is TGTGCCAGCAGCTTGCATCACGACCTGACCTACGAGCAGTACTTC. Using reference TRBV7-9 and TRBJ2-7 for the parts outside the CDR3, the full variable domain is DTGVSQNPRHKITKRGQNVTFRCDPISEHNRLYWYRQTLGQGPEFLTYFQNEAQLEKSRLLSDRFSAERPKGSFSTLEIQRTEQGDSAMYLCASSLHHDLTYEQYFGPGTRLTVT.

V is TRBV7-6 and J is TRBJ2-3; TRBD2 matches at 12 bases. Germline V gene data show CDR1 as SGHVS and CDR2 as FNYEAQ. V was pared by 4 bases and J by 9 bases, with 2 bases of the junction left unmatched. The CDR3 runs 13 residues. The CDR3 bases are TGTGCCAGCAGCTCCCTAGCGGGAGGGACGCAGTATTTT. It is translated as CASSSLAGGTQYF.

This clonotype was recorded many times. The CDR3 region is CSARPGQDISGQFF. CDR3 coding DNA: TGCAGCGCCCGACCGGGACAGGATATCTCCGGGCAGTTCTTC. V gene TRBV29-1 combines with J gene TRBJ2-1; 8 bases are a match to TRBD1. The germline gives CDR1 SQVTM, CDR2 ANQGSEA. The CDR3 spans 14 residues. V lost 7 bases, J lost 12 bases, and 17 bases stayed unmatched.

The chain recombines TRBV6-2 or TRBV6-3 with TRBJ1-4; 12 bases match TRBD1. CDR1 and CDR2 (germline): MNHEY, SVGEGT. CDR3 length: 19 residues. With 2 bases clipped from V and 7 bases from J, the junction kept 14 bases outside the gene matches. This CDR3 is CASSYPGQGARRLREKLFF. In nucleotides, the CDR3 is TGTGCCAGCAGTTACCCGGGACAGGGGGCGAGAAGGCTTCGTGAAAAACTGTTTTTT.

The gene calls are TRBV6-6 and TRBJ1-1; D ambiguous. Trimming left V 4 bases short and J 3 bases short, with 12 bases between. The CDR3 runs 14 residues. Germline V gives CDR1 MNHNY, CDR2 SVGAGI (reference sequence). CDR3 sequence (DNA): TGTGCCAGCAGTTTCGGAGCGACTTACACTGAAGCTTTCTTT. Its protein product is CASSFGATYTEAFF.

V and J are TRBV6-6 and TRBJ2-4, with 9 bases aligning to TRBD1. With 0 bases clipped from V and 3 bases from J, the junction kept 12 bases outside the gene matches. The length of the CDR3 is 19 residues. Germline lookup yields CDR1 MNHNY and CDR2 SVGAGI (reference sequence). The CDR3 region has the DNA TGTGCCAGCAGTTACTCTTCTACAGGGGGCTCTGGGCGCAAAAACATTCAGTACTTC. It codes for CASSYSSTGGSGRKNIQYF.

CDR3 in amino acids: CASTMTRTGNTIYF. The CDR3 DNA sequence: TGTGCCAGCACCATGACGAGGACTGGAAACACCATATATTTT. The V and J genes are TRBV3-1 and TRBJ1-3; D remains unclear. The CDR3 loop spans 14 amino acids. Trimming took 7 bases from V and 2 from J, leaving 12 bases between them. The V gene's germline CDR1 is LGHDT and CDR2 YNNKEL (reference sequence).

The V call is TRBV28, the J call TRBJ2-4; 7 bases map to TRBD2. Germline V lookup: CDR1 MDHEN, CDR2 SYDVKM. V lost 1 base and J lost 4; bases outside the gene matches: 4. This CDR3 spans 15 amino acids. CDR3 in amino acids: CASSLFGTTKNIQYF. For the CDR3, the DNA is TGTGCCAGCAGTTTATTCGGGACTACGAAAAACATTCAGTACTTC.

The sample holds a few counts of this clonotype. The gene calls are TRBV3-1 and TRBJ2-7; D is uncertain. Germline-derived CDR1 and CDR2 are LGHDT and YNNKEL (reference sequence). V was cut by 1 base and J by 2 bases, with 12 bases left in between. CDR3 size: 15 residues. The CDR3 spells CASSQGLDGTYEQYF. The CDR3 bases are TGTGCCAGCAGCCAAGGTCTCGACGGAACCTACGAGCAGTACTTC.

This chain links TRBV20-1 with TRBJ1-5, with 7 bases aligning to TRBD1. The germline V gene encodes CDR1 DFQATT and CDR2 SNEGSKA (reference sequence). This CDR3 region has 14 residues. Trimming took 2 bases from V and 7 from J; bases not matched to a gene: 8. The DNA for the CDR3 is TGCAGTGCTAGATCTAGGACAGGCGTACAGCCCCAGCATTTT. Protein: CSARSRTGVQPQHF.

This clonotype has a handful of counts. The V and J genes are TRBV7-9 and TRBJ2-5; D is uncertain. CDR1 and CDR2 from the germline V gene are SEHNR and FQNEAQ (reference sequence). The CDR3 has 12 residues. V was cut by 1 base and J by 4 bases, with 4 bases left in between. The chain's CDR3 is CASSLGIETQYF. DNA for the CDR3: TGTGCCAGCAGCTTAGGGATAGAGACCCAGTACTTC.

The gene calls are TRBV15 and TRBJ1-1; D ambiguous. Looked up from germline, CDR1 is LNHNV and CDR2 is YYDKDF (reference sequence). Trimming took 2 bases from V and 4 from J, leaving 11 bases between them. This CDR3 comprises 14 residues. Here the CDR3 DNA reads TGTGCCACCAGCAGACGCGGTTTTGGCACTGAAGCTTTCTTT. Its translation: CATSRRGFGTEAFF.

This clonotype has just a few counts. J is TRBJ1-2 and V is TRBV6-6; 8 nucleotides line up with TRBD1. V shed 10 bases, J shed 8 bases, and the junction held 9 bases outside the gene matches. From germline, CDR1 is MNHNY and CDR2 SVGAGI (reference sequence). The CDR3 extends over 12 amino acids. The chain's CDR3 is CATRWTGRGYTF. In DNA form, the CDR3 reads TGTGCCACCCGGTGGACAGGGCGCGGCTACACCTTC.

The chain couples TRBV19 to TRBJ1-4; TRBD1 matches at 7 bases. The CDR3 consists of 15 residues. Germline CDR1 LNHDA, CDR2 SQIVND (reference sequence). With 4 bases clipped from V and 6 bases from J, the junction kept 8 bases outside the gene matches. The CDR3 bases are TGTGCCAGTAGTACTCCACAGGGGAGATATGAAAAACTGTTTTTT. The encoded protein is CASSTPQGRYEKLFF.

This clonotype was counted between two and nine times. The rearrangement uses TRBV6-1 and TRBJ1-1; D might be TRBD1 (5 bases). V shed 2 bases and J shed 5 bases, with 12 bases lying between them. The CDR3 is 14 amino acids. Germline loops: CDR1 MNHNS, CDR2 SASEGT. CDR3 amino acids: CASSEQPGVTEAFF. As DNA, the CDR3 is TGTGCCAGCAGTGAACAGCCGGGGGTGACTGAAGCTTTCTTT.

This clonotype has just a few counts. V gene TRBV2 combines with J gene TRBJ1-4; 9 positions agree with TRBD1. The CDR3 runs 16 residues. Germline V gives CDR1 SNHLY, CDR2 FYNNEI. With 5 bases clipped from V and 13 bases from J, the junction kept 17 bases outside the gene matches. The CDR3 DNA reads as TGTGCCAGCAGTCTTAACTCCGACAGGGGGTCGGGGGGACTGTTTTTT. This translates into CASSLNSDRGSGGLFF.

The chain carries TRBV7-8 and TRBJ1-1, with 8 bases matching TRBD1. The CDR3 extends over 16 amino acids. The germline gives CDR1 SGHVS, CDR2 FQNEAQ. V shed 4 bases, J shed 0 bases, and the junction held 7 bases outside the gene matches. The CDR3 bases are TGTGCCAGCAGCTCGCACAGGGGGGGAATGAACACTGAAGCTTTCTTT. Translated: CASSSHRGGMNTEAFF.

This clonotype was counted between two and nine times. A junction boundary mismatches the germline segment, possibly from a read error. The chain couples TRBV20-1 to TRBJ2-1; D is uncertain. CDR3 length equals 10 residues. Germline lookup yields CDR1 DFQATT and CDR2 SNEGSKA (reference sequence). The CDR3 protein is CSARANEHFF. The CDR3 DNA sequence: TGCAGTGCTAGAGCGAATGAGCACTTCTTC.

The chain has TRBV27 and TRBJ2-7, with unresolved D. The CDR3 length is 11 residues. Germline assignment: CDR1 MNHEY and CDR2 SMNVEV (reference sequence). Trimming removed 5 bases at V and 5 bases at J, with 7 bases between. The CDR3 protein is CASSVAHEQYF. CDR3 bases: TGTGCCAGCAGTGTCGCCCACGAGCAGTACTTC.